These 25 T cell receptor beta chains were all obtained from the same sample, sequenced in a study of CD8 T cells in ankylosing spondylitis. TCRdb reprocessed the 5' RACE reads via MiXCR and lists one record per CDR3 protein. The sample consists of roughly 230,000 distinct CDR3 sequences, about 20% of them appearing once. The sample taken for sequencing was blood, either unsorted or a sorted T cell fraction (not recorded which). The receptor source for this set is a male donor with ankylosing spondylitis or in good health (not recorded which).

This clonotype was seen only a few times. The chain joins TRBV27 to TRBJ1-3, with D unclear. CDR3 length: 14 residues. V dropped 2 bases and J dropped 4 bases, with 9 bases sitting between them. The germline V gene encodes CDR1 MNHEY and CDR2 SMNVEV (reference sequence). The CDR3 region is CASSLQVGGNTIYF. CDR3 nucleotide sequence: TGTGCCAGCAGTTTACAGGTCGGGGGAAACACCATATATTTT.

The chain combines TRBV29-1 with TRBJ1-1; maybe TRBD1 (5 bases). The CDR3 extends over 11 amino acids. The ends were cut back, 4 bases at V and 6 bases at J, with 9 bases in the middle. Germline V CDR1 and CDR2: SQVTM, ANQGSEA. DNA of the CDR3: TGCAGCGTTGGCAGGGCCTCTGAAGCTTTCTTT. This gives the protein CSVGRASEAFF.

The chain employs TRBV29-1 and TRBJ2-2; D is uncertain. The germline V and J ends were trimmed by 5 bases and 5 bases, with 21 bases remaining between them. Germline loops: CDR1 SQVTM, CDR2 ANQGSEA. This CDR3 contains 16 residues. CDR3 nucleotides: TGCAGCGTTTGTTGGGGTCTGTCCCCCGAAACCGGGGAGCTGTTTTTT. Its translation is CSVCWGLSPETGELFF.

The rearrangement joins TRBV12-3 or TRBV12-4 to TRBJ1-5; 8 positions agree with TRBD1. V shed 5 bases, J shed 6 bases, and the junction held 9 bases outside the gene matches. The CDR3 runs 15 residues. CDR3 sequence reads: CASSPDRVAGQPQHF. The CDR3 nucleotides read TGTGCCAGCAGTCCGGACAGGGTTGCCGGTCAGCCCCAGCATTTT.

This rearrangement joins TRBV29-1 to TRBJ1-2; D may be TRBD1 (6 bases). This CDR3 spans 12 amino acids. Germline CDR1 is SQVTM and CDR2 is ANQGSEA. V was pared by 7 bases and J by 3 bases, with 12 bases between. The CDR3 region is CSAEQGYYGYTF. In DNA, the CDR3 is TGCAGCGCCGAACAGGGCTACTATGGCTACACCTTC.

This clonotype was found a few times. The genes are TRBV20-1 and TRBJ2-1; 7 bases are shared with TRBD2. Per germline, CDR1 DFQATT and CDR2 SNEGSKA (reference sequence). After removal of 3 bases from V and 3 bases from J, the junction contained 8 bases not matched to a gene. The CDR3 loop spans 15 amino acids. The CDR3, as DNA: TGCAGTGCTAGCCGGCGGGACTATTACTACAATGAGCAGTTCTTC. This encodes CSASRRDYYYNEQFF.

This clonotype was counted at least ten times. The rearrangement joins TRBV5-1 to TRBJ2-7; 11 bases fit TRBD2. The CDR3 sequence is 15 residues long. CDR1 SGHRS and CDR2 YFSETQ come from the germline V gene. V was pared by 5 bases and J by 1 base, with 5 bases of the junction left unmatched. CDR3 sequence (DNA): TGCGCCAGCAGTTATACTAGCGGGAGTTCCTACGAGCAGTACTTC. This codes for CASSYTSGSSYEQYF.

The chain combines TRBV5-1 with TRBJ2-1; 10 nucleotides match TRBD2. This CDR3 has 16 amino acids. V lost 0 bases to trimming and J lost 5 bases; unmatched junction nucleotides: 5. Germline loops: CDR1 SGHRS, CDR2 YFSETQ. CDR3 in DNA: TGCGCCAGCAGCTTGGTTGGCCTAGCGGGAGACAATGAGCAGTTCTTC. Amino acid sequence: CASSLVGLAGDNEQFF.

This clonotype was counted a few times. The rearrangement links TRBV9 to TRBJ1-1; 10 nucleotides match TRBD1. Germline V gene lookup returns CDR1 SGDLS and CDR2 YYNGEE. The CDR3 sequence is 14 residues long. Unmatched junction bases numbered 10, after V lost 3 bases and J lost 11 bases. For the CDR3, the DNA is TGTGCCAGCAGCGAGGGGACAGGGGTGTTTGGTGCTTTCTTT. This encodes CASSEGTGVFGAFF. The full variable domain, rest sourced from reference TRBV9 and TRBJ1-1, is DSGVTQTPKHLITATGQRVTLRCSPRSGDLSVYWYQQSLDQGLQFLIQYYNGEERAKGNILERFSAQQFPDLHSELNLSSLELGDSALYFCASSEGTGVFGAFFGQGTRLTVV.

This sequence joins TRBV4-3 and TRBJ2-7, with D possibly matching TRBD1 (5 bases). The length of the CDR3 is 15 residues. Deletions cut 0 bases from V and 3 bases from J, with 12 bases between. Germline V gene lookup returns CDR1 LGHNA and CDR2 YSLEER. CDR3 residues: CASSQDKAGNYEQYF. Written as DNA, the CDR3 is TGCGCCAGCAGCCAAGATAAAGCAGGGAACTACGAGCAGTACTTC.

The chain recombines TRBV5-1 with TRBJ2-1; 7 nucleotides line up with TRBD2. Germline CDR1 SGHRS, CDR2 YFSETQ. Trimming at V came to 0 bases and at J to 4 bases, leaving 7 bases not matched to a gene. The CDR3 consists of 16 residues. CDR3 protein: CASSLAASGLYNEQFF. The CDR3 DNA sequence: TGCGCCAGCAGCTTGGCGGCTAGCGGACTTTACAATGAGCAGTTCTTC.

In this sample, this clonotype turned up a few times. This chain uses TRBV15 with TRBJ2-1; 7 nucleotides line up with TRBD2. J gave up 4 bases and V 5 bases, and 14 bases lay outside the gene matches. Germline V lookup: CDR1 LNHNV, CDR2 YYDKDF (reference sequence). This CDR3 is 17 amino acids long. Written as DNA, the CDR3 is TGTGCCACCAGCCCCCGGGGCCTTAGCGGGTCTTACAATGAGCAGTTCTTC. Translated, it gives CATSPRGLSGSYNEQFF. Variable domain in full (rest from reference TRBV15 and TRBJ2-1): DAMVIQNPRYQVTQFGKPVTLSCSQTLNHNVMYWYQQKSSQAPKLLFHYYDKDFNNEADTPDNFQSRRPNTSFCFLDIRSPGLGDTAMYLCATSPRGLSGSYNEQFFGPGTRLTVL.

The V and J genes are TRBV5-1 and TRBJ2-1; D remains ambiguous. CDR1 is SGHRS, CDR2 YFSETQ, per germline. This CDR3 is built from 13 residues. Trimming took off 3 bases at V and 1 base at J, with 5 bases between the two ends. The CDR3 reads CASSWASYNEQFF. CDR3 bases: TGCGCCAGCAGCTGGGCGTCCTACAATGAGCAGTTCTTC.

This clonotype was seen a handful of times. The chain carries TRBV5-6 and TRBJ2-1, with D tentatively TRBD1 (6 bases). The V and J ends lost 4 bases and 9 bases respectively, with 14 bases between them. The CDR3 length is 13 residues. Germline V gene data show CDR1 as SGHDT and CDR2 as YYEEEE. In DNA form, the CDR3 reads TGTGCCAGCAGCGGGGGCAGCGGCGGTGAGCAGTTCTTC. Translating it yields CASSGGSGGEQFF.

This clonotype has more than one count but fewer than ten. The chain couples TRBV25-1 to TRBJ1-1; D is possibly TRBD1 (6 bases). The CDR3 contains 13 residues. V lost 5 bases to trimming and J lost 3 bases, with 10 bases between them. Germline CDR1 MGHDK, CDR2 SYGVNS. CDR3: CASSFQGHTEAFF. Here the CDR3 DNA reads TGTGCCAGCAGTTTTCAGGGGCACACTGAAGCTTTCTTT.

J is TRBJ2-3 and V is TRBV20-1; 7 bases fit TRBD1. J gave up 5 bases and V 5 bases, and 19 bases lay outside the gene matches. Germline V gives CDR1 DFQATT, CDR2 SNEGSKA (reference sequence). The CDR3 sequence is 17 residues long. The CDR3 reads CSAPSGSQGWMGDTQYF. The CDR3 bases are TGCAGTGCTCCCTCAGGATCACAGGGGTGGATGGGAGATACGCAGTATTTT.

This clonotype was observed at least ten times. V and J are TRBV27 and TRBJ1-5; maybe TRBD1 (6 bases). This CDR3 comprises 14 residues. In germline, CDR1 is MNHEY, CDR2 SMNVEV (reference sequence). V lost 6 bases, J lost 5 bases, and 14 bases lay in between. The CDR3, as DNA: TGTGCCAGCAGCCTCAGGGGTGTGTATCAGCCCCAGCATTTT. Protein sequence: CASSLRGVYQPQHF.

This clonotype has at least ten counts. CDR3 loop: CASSLGSPYEQYF. In DNA, the CDR3 is TGTGCCAGCAGTTTAGGCAGTCCCTACGAGCAGTACTTC. The chain has TRBV12-3 or TRBV12-4 and TRBJ2-7, with D unclear. The germline V and J ends were trimmed by 1 base and 2 bases, with 6 bases remaining between them. This CDR3 is built from 13 residues.

The chain uses TRBV4-1 and TRBJ2-3, with a weak D call TRBD2 (6 bases). This CDR3 is 17 amino acids long. Germline loops: CDR1 MGHRA, CDR2 YSYEKL. V lost 0 bases and J lost 2, with 15 bases in between. CDR3 region: CASSQDEVAAYTDTQYF. CDR3 DNA sequence: TGCGCCAGCAGCCAAGACGAGGTAGCGGCCTACACAGATACGCAGTATTTT.

In regard to this clonotype: The conserved final phenylalanine or tryptophan is absent from the CDR3, which likely points to a read error. The chain carries TRBV4-2 and TRBJ2-2, with 9 bases that match TRBD2. The V segment lost 4 bases and the J segment 7 bases; nucleotides outside the gene matches: 7. CDR3 length equals 15 residues. Germline lookup yields CDR1 LGHNA and CDR2 YNFKEQ. CDR3 DNA sequence: TGTGCCAGCAGCCTCCGACTAGCGGAGAACGGGGAGCTGTTTTTA. This gives the protein CASSLRLAENGELFL.

This clonotype has only a few counts. The rearrangement joins TRBV12-3 or TRBV12-4 to TRBJ2-7; possible D gene TRBD1, 6 bases. Deletions cut 3 bases from V and 5 bases from J, with 20 bases between. CDR3 size: 16 residues. DNA of the CDR3: TGTGCCAGCAGTTTCGCCCCAGACAGGTTGGGGGACGAGCAGTACTTC. Residues: CASSFAPDRLGDEQYF.

The sample holds many counts of this clonotype. V is TRBV24-1 and J is TRBJ2-2, with D maybe TRBD2 (6 bases). The CDR3 has 14 amino acids. Germline V CDR1 and CDR2: KGHDR, SFDVKD. Trimming shortened V by 9 bases and J by 2 bases, and 12 bases separated the two germline ends. CDR3 loop: CATGGQDNTGELFF. In nucleotides, the CDR3 is TGTGCCACCGGAGGGCAGGACAACACCGGGGAGCTGTTTTTT.

This clonotype has a single count. The J gene is TRBJ2-2, the V gene TRBV12-3 or TRBV12-4; 11 nucleotides match TRBD2. Trimming removed 3 bases from V and 5 bases from J; junction bases left unmatched: 8. The CDR3 totals 17 residues. Here the CDR3 reads CASSFALAGGRTGELFF. CDR3 sequence (DNA): TGTGCCAGCAGTTTCGCCCTAGCGGGAGGTAGGACCGGGGAGCTGTTTTTT.

This clonotype appeared a few times. The chain carries TRBV4-1 and TRBJ1-2, with 8 bases that match TRBD1. The germline V gene has CDR1 MGHRA and CDR2 YSYEKL. V shed 3 bases, J shed 2 bases, and the junction held 11 bases outside the gene matches. This CDR3 comprises 17 residues. The CDR3 nucleotides read TGCGCCAGCAGCCACCCCCCTCGGTCAGGGGGCAACTATGGCTACACCTTC. Its translation is CASSHPPRSGGNYGYTF.

The rearrangement links TRBV27 to TRBJ2-1; 10 bases match TRBD1. The CDR3 is made up of 15 amino acids. The trim removed 6 bases at V and 3 bases at J, leaving 5 bases unmatched. Per germline, CDR1 MNHEY and CDR2 SMNVEV (reference sequence). CDR3 sequence: CASSLTGGFYNEQFF. The DNA of the CDR3 is TGTGCCAGCAGCCTGACAGGGGGCTTCTACAATGAGCAGTTCTTC.